This TCR beta chain was identified in a study of spatial heterogeneity in lung cancer. Germline CDR1 is SQVTM and CDR2 is ANQGSEA. The germline V and J ends were trimmed by 0 bases and 11 bases, with 13 bases remaining between them. CDR3 size: 12 residues. TCRdb passed the 5' RACE reads through MiXCR, listing each CDR3 protein once. This sample has about 44,000 distinct CDR3 sequences, with around 13% found just once. Time point denoted: sample taken at primary tumor resection. No cell sorting; template was whole RNA from tumor, lung tissue or PBMC. Samples were obtained from more than 70 donors, all untreated early-stage non-small cell lung cancer patients.

This specimen consisted of PBMCs, obtained at surgery. The chain has TRBV29-1 and TRBJ1-1, with a tentative D call TRBD1 (5 bases). This sequence was found in a male donor with early-stage non-small cell lung cancer. As DNA, the CDR3 is TGCAGCGTTGAAGAAGGAGGGGCTGGTGCTTTCTTT. Its protein product is CSVEEGGAGAFF.